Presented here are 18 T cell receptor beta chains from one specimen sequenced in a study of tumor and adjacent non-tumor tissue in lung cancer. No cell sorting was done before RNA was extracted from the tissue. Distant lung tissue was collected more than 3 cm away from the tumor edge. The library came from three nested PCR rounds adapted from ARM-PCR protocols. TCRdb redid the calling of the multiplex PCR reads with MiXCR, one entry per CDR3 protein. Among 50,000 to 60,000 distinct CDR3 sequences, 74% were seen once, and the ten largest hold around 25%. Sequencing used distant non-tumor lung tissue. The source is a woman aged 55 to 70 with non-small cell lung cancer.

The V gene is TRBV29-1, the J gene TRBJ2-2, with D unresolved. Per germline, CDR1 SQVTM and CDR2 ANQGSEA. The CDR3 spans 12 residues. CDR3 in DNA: TGCAACGTAGTAGTGGGTGGCGGGGAGCTGTTTTTT. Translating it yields CNVVVGGGELFF.

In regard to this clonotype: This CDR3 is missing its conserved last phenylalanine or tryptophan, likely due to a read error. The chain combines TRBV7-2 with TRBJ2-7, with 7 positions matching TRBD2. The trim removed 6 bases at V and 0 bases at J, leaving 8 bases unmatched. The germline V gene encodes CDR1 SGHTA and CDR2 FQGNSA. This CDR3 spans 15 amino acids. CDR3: CASRSGLAGSYEQYY. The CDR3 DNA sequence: TGTGCCAGCAGGTCGGGATTAGCGGGCTCCTACGAGCAGTACTAC.

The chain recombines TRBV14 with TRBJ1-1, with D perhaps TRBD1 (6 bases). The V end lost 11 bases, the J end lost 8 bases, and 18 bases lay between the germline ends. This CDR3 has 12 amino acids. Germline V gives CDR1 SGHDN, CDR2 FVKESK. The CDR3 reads CAGRRDMVEAFF. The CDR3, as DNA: TGTGCCGGCCGCCGGGACATGGTGGAAGCTTTCTTT.

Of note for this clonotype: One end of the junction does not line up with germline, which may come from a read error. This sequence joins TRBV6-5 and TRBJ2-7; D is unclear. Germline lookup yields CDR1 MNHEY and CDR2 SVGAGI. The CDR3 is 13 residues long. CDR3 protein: CGSSLDGTYEQYF. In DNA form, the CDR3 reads TGTGGCAGCAGTTTGGATGGAACCTACGAGCAGTACTTC.

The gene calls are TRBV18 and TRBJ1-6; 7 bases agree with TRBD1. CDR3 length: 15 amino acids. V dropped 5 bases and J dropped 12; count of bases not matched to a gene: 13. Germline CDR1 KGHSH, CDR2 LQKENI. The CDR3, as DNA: TGTGCCAGCTCAGCTCGACAGGGACTTGATTTACCCCTCCACTTT. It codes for CASSARQGLDLPLHF.

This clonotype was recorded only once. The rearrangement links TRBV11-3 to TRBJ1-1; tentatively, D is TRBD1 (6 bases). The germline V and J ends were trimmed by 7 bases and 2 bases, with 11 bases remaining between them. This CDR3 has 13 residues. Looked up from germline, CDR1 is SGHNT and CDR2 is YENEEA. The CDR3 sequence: CASTWTANTEAFF. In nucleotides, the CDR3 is TGTGCCAGCACCTGGACAGCTAACACTGAAGCTTTCTTT. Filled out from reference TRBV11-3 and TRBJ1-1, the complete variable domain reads EAGVVQSPRYKIIEKKQPVAFWCNPISGHNTLYWYLQNLGQGPELLIRYENEEAVDDSQLPKDRFSAERLKGVDSTLKIQPAELGDSAVYLCASTWTANTEAFFGQGTRLTVV.

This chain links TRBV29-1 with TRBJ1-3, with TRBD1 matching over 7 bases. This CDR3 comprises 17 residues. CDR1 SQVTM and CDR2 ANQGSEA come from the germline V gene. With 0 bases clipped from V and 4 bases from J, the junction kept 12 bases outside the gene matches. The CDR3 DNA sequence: TGCAGCGTTGAAGATGGGGGAGACACAGGGGCAGGAAACACCATATATTTT. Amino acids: CSVEDGGDTGAGNTIYF.

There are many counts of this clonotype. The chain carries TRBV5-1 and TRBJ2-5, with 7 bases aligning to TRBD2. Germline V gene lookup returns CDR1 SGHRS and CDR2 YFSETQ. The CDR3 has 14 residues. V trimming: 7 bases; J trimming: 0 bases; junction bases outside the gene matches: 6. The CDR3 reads CASYGGSHQETQYF. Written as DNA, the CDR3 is TGCGCCAGCTACGGGGGGTCCCACCAAGAGACCCAGTACTTC.

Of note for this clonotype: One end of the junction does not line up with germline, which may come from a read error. CDR3 nucleotide sequence: TGTGCCAGCGGCGTAGACCCTAACCCTAACTATGGTTACACCTTC. It encodes CASGVDPNPNYGYTF. This chain uses TRBV6-5 with TRBJ1-2, with D unclear. CDR3 length equals 15 residues. Germline-derived CDR1 and CDR2 are MNHEY and SVGAGI.

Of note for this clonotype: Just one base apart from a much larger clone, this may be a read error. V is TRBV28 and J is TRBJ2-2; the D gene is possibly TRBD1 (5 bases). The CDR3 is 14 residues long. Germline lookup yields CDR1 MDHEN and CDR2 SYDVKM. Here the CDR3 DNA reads TGTGCCAGCAAATCAGGGCGCGAAACCGTGGAGCTGTTTTTT. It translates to CASKSGRETVELFF.

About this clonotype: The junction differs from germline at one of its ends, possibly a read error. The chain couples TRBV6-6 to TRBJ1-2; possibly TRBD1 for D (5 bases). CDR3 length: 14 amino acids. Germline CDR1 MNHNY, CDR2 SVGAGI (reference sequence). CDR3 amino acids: CASSQIQANYDYTF. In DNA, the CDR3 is TGTGCCAGCAGTCAGATACAGGCTAACTATGACTACACCTTC.

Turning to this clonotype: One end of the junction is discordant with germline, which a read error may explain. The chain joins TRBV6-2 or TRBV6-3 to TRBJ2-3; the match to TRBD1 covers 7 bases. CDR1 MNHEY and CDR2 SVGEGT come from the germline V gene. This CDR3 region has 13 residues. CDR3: CVSSLTGPNTQSF. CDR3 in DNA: TGTGTCAGCAGTTTGACAGGGCCGAATACGCAGTCTTTT.

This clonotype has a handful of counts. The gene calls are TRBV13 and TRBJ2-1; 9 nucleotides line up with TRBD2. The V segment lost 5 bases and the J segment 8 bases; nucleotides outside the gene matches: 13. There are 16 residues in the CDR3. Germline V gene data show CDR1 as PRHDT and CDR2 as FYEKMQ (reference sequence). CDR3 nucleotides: TGTGCCAGCAGCCTCCGGTTAAGCGGGAGGTGGGATGAGCAGTTCTTC. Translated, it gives CASSLRLSGRWDEQFF.

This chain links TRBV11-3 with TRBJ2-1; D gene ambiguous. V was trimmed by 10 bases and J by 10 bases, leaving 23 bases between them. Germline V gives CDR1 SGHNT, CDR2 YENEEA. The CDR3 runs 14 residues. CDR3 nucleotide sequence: TGTGCCACCCACAAGGGTGAATTAGGCAAAGAGCAGTTCTTC. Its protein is CATHKGELGKEQFF. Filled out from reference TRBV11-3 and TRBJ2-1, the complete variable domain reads EAGVVQSPRYKIIEKKQPVAFWCNPISGHNTLYWYLQNLGQGPELLIRYENEEAVDDSQLPKDRFSAERLKGVDSTLKIQPAELGDSAVYLCATHKGELGKEQFFGPGTRLTVL.

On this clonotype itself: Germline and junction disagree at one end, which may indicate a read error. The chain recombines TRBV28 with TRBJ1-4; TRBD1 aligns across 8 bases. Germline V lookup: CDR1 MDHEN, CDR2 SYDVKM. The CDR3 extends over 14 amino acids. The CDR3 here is CASSSTGVDEKPFF. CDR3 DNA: TGTGCTAGCAGTTCGACAGGGGTGGATGAAAAACCGTTTTTT.

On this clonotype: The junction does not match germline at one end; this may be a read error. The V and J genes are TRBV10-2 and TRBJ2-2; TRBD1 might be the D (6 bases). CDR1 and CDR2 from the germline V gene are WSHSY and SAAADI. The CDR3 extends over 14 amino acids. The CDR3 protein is CATRAGANTGEMFF. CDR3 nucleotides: TGCGCCACCAGGGCAGGGGCGAACACCGGGGAGATGTTTTTT.

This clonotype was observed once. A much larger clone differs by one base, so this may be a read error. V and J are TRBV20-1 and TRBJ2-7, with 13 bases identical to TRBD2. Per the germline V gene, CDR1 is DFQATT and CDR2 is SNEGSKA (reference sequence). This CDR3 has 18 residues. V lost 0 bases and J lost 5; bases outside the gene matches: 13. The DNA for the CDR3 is TGCAGTGCTAGAGATATTCGGACTAGCGGGAGTCTTCGGAACGAGCAGTACTTC. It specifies CSARDIRTSGSLRNEQYF.

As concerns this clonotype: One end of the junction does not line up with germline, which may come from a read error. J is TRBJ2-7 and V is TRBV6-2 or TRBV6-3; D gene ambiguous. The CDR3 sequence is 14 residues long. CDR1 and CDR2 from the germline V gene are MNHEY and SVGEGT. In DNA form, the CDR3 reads TGTGCCAGCAGTACCGGAACCGCCCGGATGGAGCATTACTTC. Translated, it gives CASSTGTARMEHYF.